This T cell receptor (beta chain) was sequenced in a study of blood T cell repertoires in COVID-19. Clinical history reported by participants formed the basis on which cohorts were assigned. In the authors' methods: From reference gene primer amplification, estimates of nucleated cell counts were derived. The assay was immunoSEQ multiplex PCR, and TCRdb's table has in-frame clones only and misses some. V, J and clone size were drawn from that table, and D and trimming were deduced from the DNA. Of 200,000 to 250,000 clones detected, over 70% appear once; the ten largest clones hold around 3.6%. The CDR3 has 15 amino acids. Germline CDR1 reads SGHTA; CDR2 reads FQGNSA. With V trimmed by 6 bases and J by 3 bases, 7 bases remained unmatched.

V usage is TRBV7-2 and J usage is TRBJ2-1, with 8 nucleotides matching TRBD2. Sequencing input: PBMCs or T cells enriched from blood (not recorded which). The clonotype originates from a woman under 40 who had been exposed to COVID-19. The CDR3 DNA sequence: TGTGCCAGCAGTCTTAGGGGGACTAGCTACAATGAGCAGTTCTTC. Its translation: CASSLRGTSYNEQFF.